Below are 8 T cell receptor beta chains sequenced from a single sample in a study of CD8 T cells in ankylosing spondylitis. MiXCR, run by TCRdb on the 5' RACE reads, gives a single entry per CDR3 protein. This table holds 250,000 or so distinct CDR3 sequences, 18% found once. The sample comprised blood, either unsorted or a sorted T cell fraction (not recorded which). The receptor source for this set is a male donor with ankylosing spondylitis or in good health (not recorded which).

This clonotype showed up just a few times. This chain connects TRBV19 to TRBJ1-1; D may be TRBD1 (5 bases). The CDR3 consists of 13 residues. Germline V gene sequence: CDR1 LNHDA, CDR2 SQIVND (reference sequence). V gave up 10 bases and J gave up 2 bases, with 14 bases separating them. CDR3 sequence (DNA): TGTGCCATTAAAGGGGTAGGAAACACTGAAGCTTTCTTT. It translates to CAIKGVGNTEAFF. The full variable domain, in which reference TRBV19 and TRBJ1-1 provide the parts outside the CDR3, is DGGITQSPKYLFRKEGQNVTLSCEQNLNHDAMYWYRQDPGQGLRLIYYSQIVNDFQKGDIAEGYSVSREKKESFPLTVTSAQKNPTAFYLCAIKGVGNTEAFFGQGTRLTVV.

Only a few counts were recorded for this clonotype. The chain employs TRBV7-6 and TRBJ2-7; TRBD2 aligns across 7 bases. V lost 4 bases to trimming and J lost 4 bases; unmatched junction nucleotides: 16. CDR1 and CDR2 from the germline V gene are SGHVS and FNYEAQ. The CDR3 runs to 17 residues. The CDR3 coding sequence is TGTGCCAGCAGCTCAACTACCCCCGGATTCGGGGGGTACGAGCAGTACTTC. This sequence encodes CASSSTTPGFGGYEQYF.

The V and J genes are TRBV5-1 and TRBJ2-1; 8 nucleotides align to TRBD1. V shed 0 bases, J shed 5 bases, and the junction held 4 bases outside the gene matches. The CDR3 length is 15 residues. In germline, CDR1 is SGHRS, CDR2 YFSETQ. This chain's CDR3 is CASSLVQGGNNEQFF. DNA of the CDR3: TGCGCCAGCAGCTTGGTACAGGGGGGAAACAATGAGCAGTTCTTC.

The chain uses TRBV6-2 or TRBV6-3 and TRBJ2-7; a possible D gene is TRBD1 (5 bases). The germline V gene encodes CDR1 MNHEY and CDR2 SVGEGT. Trimming pared 2 bases from V and 0 bases from J, leaving 5 bases between. CDR3 length: 13 residues. CDR3 loop: CASSYDSSYEQYF. The CDR3 DNA sequence: TGTGCCAGCAGTTACGACAGCTCCTACGAGCAGTACTTC.

The chain has TRBV12-3 or TRBV12-4 and TRBJ2-7, with D maybe TRBD2 (5 bases). With 3 bases removed from V and 2 bases from J, the gap between germline ends came to 11 bases. This CDR3 has 14 amino acids. In DNA form, the CDR3 reads TGTGCCAGCAGTTTCCCCGAGGGAACCTACGAGCAGTACTTC. Protein product: CASSFPEGTYEQYF.

The J gene is TRBJ1-5, the V gene TRBV5-1, with D possibly being TRBD1 (6 bases). Germline CDR1 is SGHRS and CDR2 is YFSETQ. This CDR3 has 14 residues. The V gene lost 4 bases and the J gene lost 7 bases, with 15 bases spanning the gap. The CDR3 protein is CASSLQGLEQPQHF. In nucleotides, the CDR3 is TGCGCCAGCAGCCTACAGGGCCTGGAACAGCCCCAGCATTTT.

There are a few counts of this clonotype. V and J are TRBV29-1 and TRBJ2-2; D is possibly TRBD2 (5 bases). In germline, CDR1 is SQVTM, CDR2 ANQGSEA. V was trimmed by 4 bases and J by 5 bases, leaving 5 bases between them. The CDR3 runs 11 residues. CDR3: CSVGLTGELFF. In DNA form, the CDR3 reads TGCAGCGTTGGACTAACCGGGGAGCTGTTTTTT.

The chain carries TRBV11-2 and TRBJ2-7, with no clear D. With 0 bases removed from V and 7 bases from J, the gap between germline ends came to 10 bases. There are 13 residues in the CDR3. The germline V gene encodes CDR1 SGHAT and CDR2 FQNNGV. The CDR3 nucleotides are TGTGCCAGCAGCTTAGAGGCGCCGCTGGAGCAGTACTTC. Its translation is CASSLEAPLEQYF.